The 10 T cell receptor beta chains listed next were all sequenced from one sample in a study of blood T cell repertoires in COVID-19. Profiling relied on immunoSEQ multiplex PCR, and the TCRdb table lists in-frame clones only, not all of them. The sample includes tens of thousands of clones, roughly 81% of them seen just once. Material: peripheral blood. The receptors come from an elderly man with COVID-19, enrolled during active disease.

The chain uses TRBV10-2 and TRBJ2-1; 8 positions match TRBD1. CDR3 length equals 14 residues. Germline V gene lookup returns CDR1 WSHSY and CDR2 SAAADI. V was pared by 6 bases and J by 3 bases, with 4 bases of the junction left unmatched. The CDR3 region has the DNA TGCGCCAGCAGGTCAGGGGGCAGCTACAATGAGCAGTTCTTC. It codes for CASRSGGSYNEQFF.

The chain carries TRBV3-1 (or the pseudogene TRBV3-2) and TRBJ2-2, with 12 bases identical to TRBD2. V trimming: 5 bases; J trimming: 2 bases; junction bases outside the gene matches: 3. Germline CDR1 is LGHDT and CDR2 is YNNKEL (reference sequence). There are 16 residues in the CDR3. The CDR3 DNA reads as TGTGCCAGCAGCTCTGGACTAGCGGGAAACACCGGGGAGCTGTTTTTT. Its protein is CASSSGLAGNTGELFF.

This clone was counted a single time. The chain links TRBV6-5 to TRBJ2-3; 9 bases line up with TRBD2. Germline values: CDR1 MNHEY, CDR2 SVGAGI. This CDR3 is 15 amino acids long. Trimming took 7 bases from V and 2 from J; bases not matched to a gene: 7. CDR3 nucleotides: TGTGCCAGCAAGGGGCTAGCGGGACCCACAGATACGCAGTATTTT. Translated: CASKGLAGPTDTQYF.

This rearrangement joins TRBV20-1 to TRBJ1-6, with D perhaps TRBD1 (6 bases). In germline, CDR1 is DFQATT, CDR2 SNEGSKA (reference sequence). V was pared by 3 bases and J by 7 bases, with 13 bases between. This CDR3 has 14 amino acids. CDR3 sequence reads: CSASLAGDNSPLHF. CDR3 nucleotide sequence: TGCAGTGCTAGTTTGGCAGGGGACAATTCACCCCTCCACTTT.

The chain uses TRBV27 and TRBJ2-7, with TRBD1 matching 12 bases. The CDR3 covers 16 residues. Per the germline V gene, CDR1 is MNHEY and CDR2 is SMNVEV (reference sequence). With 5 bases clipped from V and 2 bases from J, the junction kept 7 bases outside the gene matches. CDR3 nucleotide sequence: TGTGCCAGCAGTCCCACGGGACAGGGGGCGGCCTACGAGCAGTACTTC. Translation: CASSPTGQGAAYEQYF.

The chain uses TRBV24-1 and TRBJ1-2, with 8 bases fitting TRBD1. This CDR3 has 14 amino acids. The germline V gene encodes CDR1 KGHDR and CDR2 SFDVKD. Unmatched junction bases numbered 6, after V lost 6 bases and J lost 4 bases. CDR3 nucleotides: TGTGCCACCAGTTCAGGGGGCGTCGGCTATGGCTACACCTTC. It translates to CATSSGGVGYGYTF.

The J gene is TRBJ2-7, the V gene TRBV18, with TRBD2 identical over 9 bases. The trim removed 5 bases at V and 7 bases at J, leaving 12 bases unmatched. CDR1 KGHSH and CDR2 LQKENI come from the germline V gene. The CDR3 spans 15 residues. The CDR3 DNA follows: TGTGCCAGCTCAGAAGTAGCGGGAGCAAAAGGGGAGCAGTACTTC. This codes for CASSEVAGAKGEQYF.

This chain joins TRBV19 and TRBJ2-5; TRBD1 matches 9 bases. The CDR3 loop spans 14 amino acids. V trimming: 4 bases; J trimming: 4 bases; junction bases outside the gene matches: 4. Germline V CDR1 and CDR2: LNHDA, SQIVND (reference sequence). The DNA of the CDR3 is TGTGCCAGTAGTAGAACAGGGGGCGCAGAGACCCAGTACTTC. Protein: CASSRTGGAETQYF.

In nucleotides, the CDR3 is TGTGCCAGCAGCGAGTCAAACTATGGCTACACCTTC. This translates into CASSESNYGYTF. The V gene is TRBV11-2, the J gene TRBJ1-2, with D unresolved. CDR3 length: 12 residues. CDR1 is SGHAT, CDR2 FQNNGV, per germline. Trimming took off 5 bases at V and 2 bases at J, with 6 bases between the two ends.

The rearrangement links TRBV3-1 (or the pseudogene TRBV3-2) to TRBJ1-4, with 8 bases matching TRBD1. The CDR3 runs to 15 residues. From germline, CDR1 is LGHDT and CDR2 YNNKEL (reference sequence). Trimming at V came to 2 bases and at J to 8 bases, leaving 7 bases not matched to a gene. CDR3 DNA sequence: TGTGCCAGCAGCCAACCGGACAGGGCAAGGGAAAAACTGTTTTTT. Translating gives CASSQPDRAREKLFF.